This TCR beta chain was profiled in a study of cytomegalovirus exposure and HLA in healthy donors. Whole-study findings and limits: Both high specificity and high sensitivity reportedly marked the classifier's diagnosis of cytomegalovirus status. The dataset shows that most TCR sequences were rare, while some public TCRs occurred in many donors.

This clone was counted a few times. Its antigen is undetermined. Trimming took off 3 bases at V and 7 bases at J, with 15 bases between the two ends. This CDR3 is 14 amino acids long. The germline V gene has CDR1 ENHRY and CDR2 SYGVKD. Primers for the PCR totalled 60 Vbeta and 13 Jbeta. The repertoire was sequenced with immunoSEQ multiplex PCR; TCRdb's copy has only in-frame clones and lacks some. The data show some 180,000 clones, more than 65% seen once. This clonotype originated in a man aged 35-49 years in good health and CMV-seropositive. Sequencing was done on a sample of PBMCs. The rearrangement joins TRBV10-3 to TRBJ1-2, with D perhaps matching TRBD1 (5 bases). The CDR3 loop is CAISDLGRGPGYTF. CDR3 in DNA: TGTGCCATCAGTGACCTGGGGAGGGGCCCTGGCTACACCTTC.